This T cell receptor (beta chain) is drawn from a study of cytomegalovirus exposure and HLA in healthy donors. The CDR3 length is 14 residues. Germline loops: CDR1 SGHDT, CDR2 YYEEEE. Losses at the gene ends were 3 bases for V and 0 bases for J; bases not matched to a gene: 3. The PCR made use of 60 Vbeta and 13 Jbeta primers. Method: immunoSEQ multiplex PCR; TCRdb's copy keeps in-frame clones and lacks some. The repertoire has approximately 220,000 clones, 80% to 85% of them found once; the top ten carry roughly 0.71%. The clonotype originates from a boy aged 2 to 10 in good health and CMV-seronegative. This chain joins TRBV5-6 and TRBJ2-7; 7 bases are a match to TRBD2. The sequenced material came from PBMCs. Written as DNA, the CDR3 is TGTGCCAGCAGCTCGGGGGGATTCTCCTACGAGCAGTACTTC. It translates to CASSSGGFSYEQYF.